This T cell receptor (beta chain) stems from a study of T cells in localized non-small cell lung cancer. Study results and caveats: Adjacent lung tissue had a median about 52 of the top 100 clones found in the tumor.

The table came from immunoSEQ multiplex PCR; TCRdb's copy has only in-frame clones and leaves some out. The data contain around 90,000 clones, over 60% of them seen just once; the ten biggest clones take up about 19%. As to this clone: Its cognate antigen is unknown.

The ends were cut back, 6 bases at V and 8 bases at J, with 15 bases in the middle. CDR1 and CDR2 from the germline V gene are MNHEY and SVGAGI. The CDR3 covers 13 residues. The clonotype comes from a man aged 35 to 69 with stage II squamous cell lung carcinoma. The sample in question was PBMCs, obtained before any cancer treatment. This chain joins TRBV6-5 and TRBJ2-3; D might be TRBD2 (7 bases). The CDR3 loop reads CASSEKRGGTQYF. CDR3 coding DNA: TGTGCCAGCAGCGAAAAAAGGGGGGGTACGCAGTATTTT.